Listed below are T cell receptor beta chains from one sample, sequenced in a study of T-cell memory formation after mild COVID-19. TCRdb used MiXCR to reprocess the 5' RACE reads, holding one entry per CDR3 protein. The table includes about 410,000 distinct CDR3 sequences, roughly a quarter detected once. Sequencing was done on a sample of PBMCs or a T cell subset sorted from them (not recorded which). The receptors here all came from an adult woman who had mild COVID-19 (a few samples of this study predate the infection). Cell type and time point are not known. Each CDR3 is given with its conserved first and last residue. D genes are given only for firm matches. Clone size is not always given. Where it is, it says once, few, many or a class for expanded clones.

size	D	V	J	DNA	CDR3
few	-	TRBV7-2	TRBJ1-1	TGTGCCAGCACCCCTGTCGGCGTAGGGAGCACTGAAGCTTTCTTT	CASTPVGVGSTEAFF
few	-	TRBV7-6	TRBJ1-1	TGTGCCAGCAGCCGAGAAGCATCGGTTAACACTGAAGCTTTCTTT	CASSREASVNTEAFF
few	-	TRBV12-3/TRBV12-4	TRBJ1-2	TGTGCCAGCAGTTTCGGAAGGGACTATGGCTACACCTTC	CASSFGRDYGYTF
-	TRBD2	TRBV30	TRBJ2-1	TGTGCCTGGAGTTATAGCGGGAGAGGGTACAATGAGCAGTTCTTC	CAWSYSGRGYNEQFF
medium-sized	TRBD1	TRBV18	TRBJ1-6	TGTGCCAGCAGCCCCGGACAGGGGAATTCACCCCTCCACTTT	CASSPGQGNSPLHF
many	TRBD1	TRBV19	TRBJ1-1	TGTGCCAGTACCCCCGGACAGGGGAGGAACACTGAAGCTTTCTTT	CASTPGQGRNTEAFF
many	TRBD2	TRBV5-1	TRBJ2-1	TGCGCCAGCAGCTTGTTAGCGGGAGGTTCTACCTACAATGAGCAGTTCTTC	CASSLLAGGSTYNEQFF
few	-	TRBV11-3	TRBJ2-3	TGTGCCAGCAGCCCTCCAACTACTTCGGATACGCAGTATTTT	CASSPPTTSDTQYF
-	TRBD1	TRBV7-6	TRBJ2-7	TGTGCCAGCAGCTTCCGACAGGGGGGAGACTACGAGCAGTACTTC	CASSFRQGGDYEQYF
few	TRBD2	TRBV11-2	TRBJ2-7	TGTGCCAGCAGCGCCGGACTAGCAGGGGAGCAGTACTTC	CASSAGLAGEQYF